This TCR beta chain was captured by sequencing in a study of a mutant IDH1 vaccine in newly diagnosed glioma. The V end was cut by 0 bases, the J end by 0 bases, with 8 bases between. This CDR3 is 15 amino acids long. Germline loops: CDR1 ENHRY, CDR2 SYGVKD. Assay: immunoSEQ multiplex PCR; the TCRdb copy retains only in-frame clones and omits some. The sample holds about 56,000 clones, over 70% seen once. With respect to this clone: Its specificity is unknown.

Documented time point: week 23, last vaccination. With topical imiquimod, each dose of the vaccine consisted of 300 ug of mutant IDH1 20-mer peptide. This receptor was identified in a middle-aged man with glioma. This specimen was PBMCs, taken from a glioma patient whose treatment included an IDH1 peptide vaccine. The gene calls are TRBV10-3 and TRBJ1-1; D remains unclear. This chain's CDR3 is CAISESGIMNTEAFF. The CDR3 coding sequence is TGTGCCATCAGTGAGTCGGGTATTATGAACACTGAAGCTTTCTTT.